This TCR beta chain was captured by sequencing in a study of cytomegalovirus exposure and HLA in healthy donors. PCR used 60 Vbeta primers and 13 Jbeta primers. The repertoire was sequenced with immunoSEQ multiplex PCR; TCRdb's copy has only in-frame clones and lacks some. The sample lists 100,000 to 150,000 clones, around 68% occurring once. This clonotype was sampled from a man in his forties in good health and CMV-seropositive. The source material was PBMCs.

The CDR3 DNA reads TGTGCCAGTAGTATGGGCAGGCCTAACTATGGCTACACCTTC. It is translated as CASSMGRPNYGYTF. This sequence joins TRBV19 and TRBJ1-2; D is unresolved. The CDR3 loop spans 14 amino acids. Trimming took off 3 bases at V and 0 bases at J, with 8 bases between the two ends. Germline lookup yields CDR1 LNHDA and CDR2 SQIVND (reference sequence).